This T cell receptor (beta chain) was documented in a study of tumor and adjacent non-tumor tissue in lung cancer. Whole-study context: Samples averaged roughly 4.3 million productive TCRbeta reads each.

Three rounds of nested PCR, following a modified ARM-PCR protocol, produced the TCRbeta library. From the multiplex PCR reads, TCRdb called clonotypes with MiXCR, one entry per CDR3 protein. The sample lists about 80,000 distinct CDR3 sequences; 55% to 80% were seen once. No cell sorting was done before RNA was extracted from the tissue. Newly diagnosed lung cancer patients had thoracic surgery in China, August–late 2014, without prior chemotherapy. Concerning this clonotype itself: The antigen is unknown. The germline gene is not matched at one end of the junction; a read error may be the cause.

The CDR3 length is 15 residues. Germline V gives CDR1 SGHDN, CDR2 FVKESK. General study points: Shorter survival was associated with higher TCR diversity in tumors. Tumor repertoires had a smaller top 100 clone share than normal lung.

The V gene is TRBV14, the J gene TRBJ2-7; TRBD1 is a possible D gene (6 bases). The source material was lung tumor tissue. The TCR originated in a woman aged 35 to 49 with non-small cell lung cancer. CDR3 in DNA: TGTGTCAGCAGCCAAGGGTCAGGGGCGTCCTACGAGCAATACTTC. It codes for CVSSQGSGASYEQYF.